A few counts support the clone carrying this T cell receptor beta chain. Its antigen is still unknown. Libraries for TCRalpha and TCRbeta carried sample barcodes and unique molecular identifiers via 5'RACE. Via MiXCR, TCRdb re-called the 5' RACE reads, giving one row per CDR3 protein. The profile shows roughly 620,000 distinct CDR3 sequences, about a sixth of them singletons. The data belong to a study of T-cell memory formation after mild COVID-19. Study-wide results and limits: Clones which contracted sat mainly in CM and EM if CD4+, and in EMRA if CD8+.

Looked up from germline, CDR1 is ENHRY and CDR2 is SYGVKD. This CDR3 has 17 amino acids. J was trimmed by 7 bases and V by 8 bases; bases with no gene match: 14. The chain carries TRBV10-3 and TRBJ2-1; 13 positions agree with TRBD2. The origin of this receptor is an adult woman who had mild COVID-19 (a few samples of this study predate the infection). Cell type and time point are not known. The sample taken for sequencing was PBMCs or a T cell subset sorted from them (not recorded which). Here the CDR3 reads CAIAPTSGRNRENEQFF. CDR3 DNA: TGTGCCATCGCACCGACTAGCGGGAGGAACCGCGAAAATGAGCAGTTCTTC.